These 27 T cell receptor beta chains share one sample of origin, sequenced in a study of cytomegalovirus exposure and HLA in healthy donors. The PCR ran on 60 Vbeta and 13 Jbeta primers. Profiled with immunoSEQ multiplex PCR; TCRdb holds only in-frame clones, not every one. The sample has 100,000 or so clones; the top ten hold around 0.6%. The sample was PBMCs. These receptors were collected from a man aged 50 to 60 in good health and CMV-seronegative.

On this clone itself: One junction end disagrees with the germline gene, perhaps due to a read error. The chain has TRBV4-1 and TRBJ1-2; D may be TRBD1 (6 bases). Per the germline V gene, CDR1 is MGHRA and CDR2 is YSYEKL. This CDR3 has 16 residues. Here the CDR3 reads CASSQAQGPPIGGYTF. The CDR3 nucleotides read TGTGCCAGCAGCCAAGCCCAGGGGCCCCCGATCGGGGGCTACACCTTC.

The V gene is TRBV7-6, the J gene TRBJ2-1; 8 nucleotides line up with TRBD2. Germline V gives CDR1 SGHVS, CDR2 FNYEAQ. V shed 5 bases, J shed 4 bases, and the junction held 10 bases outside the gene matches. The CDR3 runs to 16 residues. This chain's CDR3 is CASSHGLAKFYNEQFF. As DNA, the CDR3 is TGTGCCAGCAGCCATGGACTAGCCAAATTTTACAATGAGCAGTTCTTC.

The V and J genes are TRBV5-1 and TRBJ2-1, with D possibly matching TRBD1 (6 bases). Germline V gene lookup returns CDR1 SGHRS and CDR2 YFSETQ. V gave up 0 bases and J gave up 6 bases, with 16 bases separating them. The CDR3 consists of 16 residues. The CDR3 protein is CASSLGRDTAFNEQFF. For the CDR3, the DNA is TGCGCCAGCAGCTTGGGACGGGACACCGCATTCAATGAGCAGTTCTTC.

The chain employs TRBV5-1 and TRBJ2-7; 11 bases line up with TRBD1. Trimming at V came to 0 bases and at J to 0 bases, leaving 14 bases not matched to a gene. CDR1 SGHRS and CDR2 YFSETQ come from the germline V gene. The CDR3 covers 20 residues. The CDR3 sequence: CASSLDPGQGVLGYSYEQYF. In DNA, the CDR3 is TGCGCCAGCAGCTTGGACCCGGGACAGGGGGTACTAGGGTACTCCTACGAGCAGTACTTC.

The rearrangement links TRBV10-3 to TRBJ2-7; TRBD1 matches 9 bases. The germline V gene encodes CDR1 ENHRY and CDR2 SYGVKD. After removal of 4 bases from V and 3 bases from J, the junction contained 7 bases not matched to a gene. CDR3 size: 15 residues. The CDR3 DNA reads TGTGCCATCAGTGGTCGGGACAGGGATATCTACGAGCAGTACTTC. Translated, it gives CAISGRDRDIYEQYF.

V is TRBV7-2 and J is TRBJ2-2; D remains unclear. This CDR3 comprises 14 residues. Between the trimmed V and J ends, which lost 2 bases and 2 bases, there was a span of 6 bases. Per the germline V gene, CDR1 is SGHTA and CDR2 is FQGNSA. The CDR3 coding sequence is TGTGCCAGCAGCTTAAACATAAACACCGGGGAGCTGTTTTTT. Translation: CASSLNINTGELFF.

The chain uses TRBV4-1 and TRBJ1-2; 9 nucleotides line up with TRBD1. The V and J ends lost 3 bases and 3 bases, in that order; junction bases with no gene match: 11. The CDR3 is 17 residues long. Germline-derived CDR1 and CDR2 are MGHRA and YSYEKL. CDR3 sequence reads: CASSHPGQGQTYYGYTF. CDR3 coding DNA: TGCGCCAGCAGCCACCCGGGACAGGGACAAACCTACTATGGCTACACCTTC.

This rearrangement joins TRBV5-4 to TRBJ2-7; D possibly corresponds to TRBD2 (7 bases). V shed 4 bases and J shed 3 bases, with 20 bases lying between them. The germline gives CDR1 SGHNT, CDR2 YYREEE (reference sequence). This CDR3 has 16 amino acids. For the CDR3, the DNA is TGTGCCAGCAGCAGGGGGGGGGCAGAAGGTTTCTACGAGCAGTACTTC. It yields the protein CASSRGGAEGFYEQYF.

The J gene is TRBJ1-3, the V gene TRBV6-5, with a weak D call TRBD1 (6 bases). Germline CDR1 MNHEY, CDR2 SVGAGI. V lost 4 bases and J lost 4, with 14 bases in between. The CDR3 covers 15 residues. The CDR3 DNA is TGTGCCAGCAGTTTAGAAGCAGGGGTAGGAAACACCATATATTTT. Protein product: CASSLEAGVGNTIYF.

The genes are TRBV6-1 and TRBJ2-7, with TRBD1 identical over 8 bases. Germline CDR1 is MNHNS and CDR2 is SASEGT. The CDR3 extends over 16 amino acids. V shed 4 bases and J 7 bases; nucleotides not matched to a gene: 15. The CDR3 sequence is CASSARDRPNVVEQYF. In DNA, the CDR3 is TGTGCCAGCAGTGCGCGGGACAGGCCTAACGTAGTAGAGCAGTACTTC.

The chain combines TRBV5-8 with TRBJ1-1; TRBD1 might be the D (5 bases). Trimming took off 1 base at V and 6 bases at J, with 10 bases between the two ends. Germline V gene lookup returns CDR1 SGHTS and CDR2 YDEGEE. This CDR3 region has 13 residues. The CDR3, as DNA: TGTGCCAGCAGCTTGTGGCAGGGTGCTGAAGCTTTCTTT. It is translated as CASSLWQGAEAFF.

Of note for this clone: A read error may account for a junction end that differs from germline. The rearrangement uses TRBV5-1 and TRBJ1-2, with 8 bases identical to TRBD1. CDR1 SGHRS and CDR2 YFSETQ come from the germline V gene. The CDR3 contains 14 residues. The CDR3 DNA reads TGCGCCAGCAGGTTGGCAGGGGGCTCCTATGGCTACACCTTC. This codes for CASRLAGGSYGYTF.

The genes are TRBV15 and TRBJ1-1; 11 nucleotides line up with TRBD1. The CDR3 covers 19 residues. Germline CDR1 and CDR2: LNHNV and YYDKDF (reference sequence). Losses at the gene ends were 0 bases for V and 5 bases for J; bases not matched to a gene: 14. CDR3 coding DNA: TGTGCCACCAGCAGAGATAGGACCTGGGACAGGGGGAGAGGGACTGAAGCTTTCTTT. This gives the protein CATSRDRTWDRGRGTEAFF.

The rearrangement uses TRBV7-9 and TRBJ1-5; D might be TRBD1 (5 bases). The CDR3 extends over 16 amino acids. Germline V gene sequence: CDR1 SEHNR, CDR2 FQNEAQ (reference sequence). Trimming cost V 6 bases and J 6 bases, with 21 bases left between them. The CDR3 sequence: CASSFGGNGFGQPQHF. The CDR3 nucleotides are TGTGCCAGCAGTTTTGGGGGGAACGGGTTCGGTCAGCCCCAGCATTTT.

The CDR3: CAISERDRGGYTF. The CDR3 nucleotides are TGTGCCATCAGTGAGCGGGACAGGGGAGGCTACACCTTC. The chain has TRBV10-3 and TRBJ1-2, with 10 bases matching TRBD1. The ends lost 2 bases at V and 8 bases at J; junction bases unmatched: 2. The germline V gene has CDR1 ENHRY and CDR2 SYGVKD. The CDR3 spans 13 residues.

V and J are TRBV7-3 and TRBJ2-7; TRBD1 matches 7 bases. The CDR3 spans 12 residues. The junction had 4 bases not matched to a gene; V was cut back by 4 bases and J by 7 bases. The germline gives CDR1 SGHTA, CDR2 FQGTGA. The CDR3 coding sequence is TGTGCCAGCAGCTCAGGGGGTATGGAGCAGTACTTC. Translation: CASSSGGMEQYF.

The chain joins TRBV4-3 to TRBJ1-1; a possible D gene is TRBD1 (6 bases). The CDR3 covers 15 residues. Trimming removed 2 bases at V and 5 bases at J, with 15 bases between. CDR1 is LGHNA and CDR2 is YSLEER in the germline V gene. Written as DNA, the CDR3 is TGCGCCAGCAGCCAAACTAAGGGGGTCGGGACTGAAGCTTTCTTT. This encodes CASSQTKGVGTEAFF.

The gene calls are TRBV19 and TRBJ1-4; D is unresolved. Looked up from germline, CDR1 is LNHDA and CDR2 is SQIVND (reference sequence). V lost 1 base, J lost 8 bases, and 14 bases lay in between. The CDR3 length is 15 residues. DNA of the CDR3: TGTGCCAGTAGTATAGCCCTACGAGGGCGCGAAAAACTGTTTTTT. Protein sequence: CASSIALRGREKLFF.

CDR3 amino acids: CAISESQGHTEAFF. CDR3 nucleotide sequence: TGTGCCATCAGTGAGTCACAGGGGCACACTGAAGCTTTCTTT. The chain joins TRBV10-3 to TRBJ1-1; 7 bases are shared with TRBD1. Germline-derived CDR1 and CDR2 are ENHRY and SYGVKD. CDR3 size: 14 residues. V lost 0 bases and J lost 3; bases outside the gene matches: 1.

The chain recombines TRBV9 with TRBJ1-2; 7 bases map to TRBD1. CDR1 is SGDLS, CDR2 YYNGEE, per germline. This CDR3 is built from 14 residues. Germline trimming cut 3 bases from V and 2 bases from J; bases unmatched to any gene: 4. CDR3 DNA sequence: TGTGCCAGCAGCGGGGTGACAGGGAACTATGGCTACACCTTC. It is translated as CASSGVTGNYGYTF.

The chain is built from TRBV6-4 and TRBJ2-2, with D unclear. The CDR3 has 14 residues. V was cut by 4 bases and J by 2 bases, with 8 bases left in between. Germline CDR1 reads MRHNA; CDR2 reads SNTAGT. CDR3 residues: CASSAQSNTGELFF. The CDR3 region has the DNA TGTGCCAGCAGTGCACAGAGTAACACCGGGGAGCTGTTTTTT.

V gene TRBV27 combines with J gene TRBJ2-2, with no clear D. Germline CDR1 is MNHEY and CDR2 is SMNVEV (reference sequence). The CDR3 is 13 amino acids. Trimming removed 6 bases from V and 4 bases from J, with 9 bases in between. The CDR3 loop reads CASSYASTGELFF. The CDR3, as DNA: TGTGCCAGCAGCTACGCGAGCACCGGGGAGCTGTTTTTT.

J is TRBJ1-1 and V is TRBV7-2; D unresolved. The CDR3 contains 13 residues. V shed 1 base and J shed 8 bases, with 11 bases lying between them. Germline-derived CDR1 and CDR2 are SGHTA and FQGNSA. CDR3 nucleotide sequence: TGTGCCAGCAGCTTAGGTTTCGGGGTAGAAGCTTTCTTT. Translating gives CASSLGFGVEAFF.

CDR3: CASSFRKRENTEAFF. DNA for the CDR3: TGTGCCAGCAGCTTCAGGAAAAGAGAGAACACTGAAGCTTTCTTT. This chain joins TRBV5-6 and TRBJ1-1; D gene uncertain. V gave up 2 bases and J gave up 1 base, with 12 bases separating them. The germline V gene encodes CDR1 SGHDT and CDR2 YYEEEE. This CDR3 spans 15 amino acids.

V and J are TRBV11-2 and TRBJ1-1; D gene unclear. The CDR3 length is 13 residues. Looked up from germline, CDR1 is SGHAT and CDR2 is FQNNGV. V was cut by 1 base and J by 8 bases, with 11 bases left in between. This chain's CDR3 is CASSLAVYVEAFF. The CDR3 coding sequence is TGTGCCAGCAGCTTAGCGGTCTACGTGGAAGCTTTCTTT.

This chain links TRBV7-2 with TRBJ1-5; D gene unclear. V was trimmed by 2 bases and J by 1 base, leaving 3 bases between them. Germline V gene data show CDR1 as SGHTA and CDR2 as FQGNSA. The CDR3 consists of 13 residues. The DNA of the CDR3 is TGTGCCAGCAGCTTAATAAGCAATCAGCCCCAGCATTTT. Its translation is CASSLISNQPQHF.

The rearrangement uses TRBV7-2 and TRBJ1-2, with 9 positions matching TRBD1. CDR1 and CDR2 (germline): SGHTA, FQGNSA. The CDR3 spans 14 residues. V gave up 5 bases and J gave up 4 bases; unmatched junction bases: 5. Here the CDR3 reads CASSPGQGGYGYTF. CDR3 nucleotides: TGTGCCAGCAGCCCGGGACAGGGCGGCTATGGCTACACCTTC.